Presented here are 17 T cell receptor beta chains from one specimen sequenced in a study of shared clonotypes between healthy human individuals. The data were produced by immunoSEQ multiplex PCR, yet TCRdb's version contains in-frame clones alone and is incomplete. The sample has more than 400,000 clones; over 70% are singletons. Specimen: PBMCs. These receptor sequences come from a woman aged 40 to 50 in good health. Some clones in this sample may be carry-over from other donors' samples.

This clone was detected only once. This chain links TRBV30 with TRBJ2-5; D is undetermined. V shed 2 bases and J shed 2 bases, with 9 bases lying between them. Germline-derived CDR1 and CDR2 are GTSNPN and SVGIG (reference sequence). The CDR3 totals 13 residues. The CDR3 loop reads CAWSPGLQETQYF. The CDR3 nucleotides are TGTGCCTGGAGTCCGGGCCTTCAAGAGACCCAGTACTTC.

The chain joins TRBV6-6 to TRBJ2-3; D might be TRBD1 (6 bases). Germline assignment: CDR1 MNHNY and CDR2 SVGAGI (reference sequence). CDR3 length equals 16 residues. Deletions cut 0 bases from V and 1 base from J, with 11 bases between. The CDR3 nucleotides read TGTGCCAGCAGTTACTCCCGGGACACAGGCACAGATACGCAGTATTTT. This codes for CASSYSRDTGTDTQYF.

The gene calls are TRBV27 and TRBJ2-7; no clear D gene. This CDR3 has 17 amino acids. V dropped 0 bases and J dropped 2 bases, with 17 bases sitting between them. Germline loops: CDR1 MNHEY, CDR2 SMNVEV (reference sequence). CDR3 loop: CASSLSGRSSPTYEQYF. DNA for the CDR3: TGTGCCAGCAGTTTATCCGGTCGGAGTAGCCCGACCTACGAGCAGTACTTC.

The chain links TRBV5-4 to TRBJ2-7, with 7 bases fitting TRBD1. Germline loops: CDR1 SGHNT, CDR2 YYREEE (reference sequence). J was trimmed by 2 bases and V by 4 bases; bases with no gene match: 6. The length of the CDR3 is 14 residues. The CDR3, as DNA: TGTGCCAGCAGCAGAGGACAGGAAACCTACGAGCAGTACTTC. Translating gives CASSRGQETYEQYF. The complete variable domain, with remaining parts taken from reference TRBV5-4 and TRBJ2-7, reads ETGVTQSPTHLIKTRGQQVTLRCSSQSGHNTVSWYQQALGQGPQFIFQYYREEENGRGNFPPRFSGLQFPNYSSELNVNALELDDSALYLCASSRGQETYEQYFGPGTRLTVT.

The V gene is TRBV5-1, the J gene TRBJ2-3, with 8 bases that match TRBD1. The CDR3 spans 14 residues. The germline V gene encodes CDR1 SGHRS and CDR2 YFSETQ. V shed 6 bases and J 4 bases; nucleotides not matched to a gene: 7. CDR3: CASTWAGGSDTQYF. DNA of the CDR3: TGCGCCAGCACATGGGCAGGGGGCTCAGATACGCAGTATTTT.

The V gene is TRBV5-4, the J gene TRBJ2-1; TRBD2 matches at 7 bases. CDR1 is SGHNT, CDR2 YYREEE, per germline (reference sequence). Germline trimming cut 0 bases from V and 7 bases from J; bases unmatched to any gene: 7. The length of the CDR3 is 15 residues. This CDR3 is CASSLATGGWNEQFF. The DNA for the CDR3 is TGTGCCAGCAGCTTGGCGACGGGAGGATGGAATGAGCAGTTCTTC.

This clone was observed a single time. The CDR3 DNA is TGTGCCAGCAGTTACCCTCCGGGACAGCGACAAGAGACCCAGTACTTC. Translating gives CASSYPPGQRQETQYF. This chain joins TRBV6-6 and TRBJ2-5; 7 nucleotides align to TRBD1. Trimming at V came to 2 bases and at J to 2 bases, leaving 8 bases not matched to a gene. Germline V gene data show CDR1 as MNHNY and CDR2 as SVGAGI (reference sequence). CDR3 length: 16 amino acids.

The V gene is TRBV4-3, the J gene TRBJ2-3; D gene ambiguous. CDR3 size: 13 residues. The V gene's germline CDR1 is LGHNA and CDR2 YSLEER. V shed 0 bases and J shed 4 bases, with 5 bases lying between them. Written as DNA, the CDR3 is TGCGCCAGCAGCCAAGATGTAGCAGATACGCAGTATTTT. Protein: CASSQDVADTQYF.

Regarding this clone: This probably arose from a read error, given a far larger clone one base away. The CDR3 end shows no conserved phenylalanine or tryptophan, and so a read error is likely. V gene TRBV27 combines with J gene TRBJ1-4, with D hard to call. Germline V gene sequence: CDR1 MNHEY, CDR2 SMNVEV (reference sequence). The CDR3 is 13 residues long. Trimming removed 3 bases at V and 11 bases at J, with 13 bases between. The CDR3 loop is CASSFGPGKKLFS. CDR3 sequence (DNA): TGTGCCAGCAGTTTTGGTCCGGGAAAGAAACTGTTTTCT.

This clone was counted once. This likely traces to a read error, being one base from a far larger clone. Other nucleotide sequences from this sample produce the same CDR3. CDR3 in amino acids: CASRAHNTGELFF. For the CDR3, the DNA is TGTGCCAGCAGGGCCCACAACACTGGGGAGCTGTTTTTT. This chain uses TRBV6-5 with TRBJ2-2; unclear D gene. This CDR3 contains 13 residues. CDR1 is MNHEY, CDR2 SVGAGI, per germline.

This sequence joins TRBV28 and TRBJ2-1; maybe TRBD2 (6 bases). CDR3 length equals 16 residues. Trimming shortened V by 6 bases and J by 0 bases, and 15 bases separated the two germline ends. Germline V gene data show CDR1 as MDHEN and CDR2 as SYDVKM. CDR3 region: CASSGTPTTSYNEQFF. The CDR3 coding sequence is TGTGCCAGCAGCGGGACTCCCACCACCTCCTACAATGAGCAGTTCTTC.

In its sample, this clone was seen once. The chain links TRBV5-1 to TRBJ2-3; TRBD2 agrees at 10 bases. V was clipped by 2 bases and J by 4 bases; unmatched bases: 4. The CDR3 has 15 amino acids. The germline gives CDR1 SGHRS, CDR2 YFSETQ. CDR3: CASSFRGTSADTQYF. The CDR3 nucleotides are TGCGCCAGCAGCTTTAGGGGGACTAGCGCAGATACGCAGTATTTT.

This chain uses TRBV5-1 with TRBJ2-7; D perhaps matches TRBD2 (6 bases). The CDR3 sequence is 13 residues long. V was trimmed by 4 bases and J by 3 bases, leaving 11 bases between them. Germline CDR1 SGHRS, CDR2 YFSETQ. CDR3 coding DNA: TGCGCCAGCAGCGAGGGGAGGCTCTACGAGCAGTACTTC. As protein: CASSEGRLYEQYF. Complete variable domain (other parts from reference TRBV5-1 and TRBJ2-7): KAGVTQTPRYLIKTRGQQVTLSCSPISGHRSVSWYQQTPGQGLQFLFEYFSETQRNKGNFPGRFSGRQFSNSRSEMNVSTLELGDSALYLCASSEGRLYEQYFGPGTRLTVT.

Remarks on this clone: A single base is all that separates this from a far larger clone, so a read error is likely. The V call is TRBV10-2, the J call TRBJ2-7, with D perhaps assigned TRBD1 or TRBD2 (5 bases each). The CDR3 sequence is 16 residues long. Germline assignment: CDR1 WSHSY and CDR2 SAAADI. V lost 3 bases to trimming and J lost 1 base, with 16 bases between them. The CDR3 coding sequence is TGCGCCAGCAGTGACCCCTCCGGGGCAGGGTCCTACGAGCAGTACTTC. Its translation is CASSDPSGAGSYEQYF.

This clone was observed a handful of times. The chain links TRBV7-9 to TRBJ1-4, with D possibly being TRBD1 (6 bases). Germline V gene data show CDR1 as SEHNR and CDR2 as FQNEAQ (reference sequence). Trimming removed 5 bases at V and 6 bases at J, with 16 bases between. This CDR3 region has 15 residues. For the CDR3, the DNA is TGTGCCAGCAGCAGATCCGGAGGGGGGGATGAAAAACTGTTTTTT. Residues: CASSRSGGGDEKLFF.

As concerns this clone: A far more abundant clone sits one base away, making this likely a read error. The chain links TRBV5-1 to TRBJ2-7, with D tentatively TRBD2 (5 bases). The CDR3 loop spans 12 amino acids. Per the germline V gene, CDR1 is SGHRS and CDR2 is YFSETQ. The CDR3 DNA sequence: TGCGCCAGCATATCGGACTCCTACGAGCAGTGCTTC. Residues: CASISDSYEQCF.

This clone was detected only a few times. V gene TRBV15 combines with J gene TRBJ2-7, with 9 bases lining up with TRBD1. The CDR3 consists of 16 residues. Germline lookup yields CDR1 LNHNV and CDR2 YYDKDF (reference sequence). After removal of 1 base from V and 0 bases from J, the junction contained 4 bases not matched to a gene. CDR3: CATSRGTGVGSYEQYF. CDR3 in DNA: TGTGCCACCAGCAGAGGGACAGGGGTAGGCTCCTACGAGCAGTACTTC.